These 19 T cell receptor beta chains were sequenced from one sample in a study of blood T cell repertoires in COVID-19 (dated by TCRdb to the early 2020s). The library was generated by the immunoSEQ multiplex PCR assay. Not all clones reach the TCRdb copy of this immuneACCESS table, which keeps in-frame sequences only. Checked studies attribute under half of the gap to unresolved V genes and leave the rest unexplained. Here the sample has about 120,000 clones; 75% to 90% occur a single time. The ten largest clones add up to around 30% of the sample. Material: peripheral blood. The source is a man aged 65 to 85 with active or convalescent COVID-19.

The J gene is TRBJ2-5, the V gene TRBV7-9; weak D call: TRBD1 (5 bases). The V gene lost 4 bases and the J gene lost 4 bases, with 10 bases spanning the gap. Per germline, CDR1 SEHNR and CDR2 FQNEAQ (reference sequence). The CDR3 consists of 13 residues. CDR3 residues: CASSSGSRETQYF. The CDR3 bases are TGTGCCAGCAGCTCAGGGTCGCGAGAGACCCAGTACTTC.

This chain joins TRBV30 and TRBJ1-5; tentatively, D is TRBD1 (6 bases). This CDR3 spans 13 amino acids. Trimming cost V 2 bases and J 10 bases, with 15 bases left between them. CDR1 and CDR2 from the germline V gene are GTSNPN and SVGIG (reference sequence). The CDR3 protein is CAWSQGGVGPQHF. DNA for the CDR3: TGTGCCTGGAGTCAAGGGGGTGTGGGTCCCCAGCATTTT.

This sequence joins TRBV29-1 and TRBJ2-2; TRBD1 agrees at 7 bases. Germline V gene data show CDR1 as SQVTM and CDR2 as ANQGSEA. V dropped 6 bases and J dropped 3; count of bases not matched to a gene: 7. This CDR3 region has 14 residues. The CDR3 DNA is TGCAGCGTCGGTCGACAGGGAGACACCGGGGAGCTGTTTTTT. It encodes CSVGRQGDTGELFF.

J is TRBJ1-4 and V is TRBV28, with a weak D call TRBD1 (6 bases). V lost 1 base, J lost 3 bases, and 9 bases lay in between. Per the germline V gene, CDR1 is MDHEN and CDR2 is SYDVKM. This CDR3 region has 15 residues. This CDR3 reads CASSLFQGSNEKLFF. The CDR3 nucleotides read TGTGCCAGCAGTTTATTTCAGGGGTCTAATGAAAAACTGTTTTTT.

This chain connects TRBV28 to TRBJ2-4; D might be TRBD2 (5 bases). Germline loops: CDR1 MDHEN, CDR2 SYDVKM. V gave up 9 bases and J gave up 7 bases, with 10 bases separating them. There are 11 residues in the CDR3. The CDR3 spells CASRRGNIQYF. The CDR3 bases are TGTGCCAGTCGGCGCGGGAACATTCAGTACTTC.

V gene TRBV5-1 combines with J gene TRBJ2-1; tentative D call: TRBD2 (5 bases). The CDR3 sequence is 14 residues long. V was pared by 4 bases and J by 9 bases, with 17 bases between. Germline values: CDR1 SGHRS, CDR2 YFSETQ. DNA of the CDR3: TGCGCCAGCAGCCAGGAGGTAGCGATAGGTGAGCAGTTCTTC. This codes for CASSQEVAIGEQFF.

The chain joins TRBV5-1 to TRBJ2-7, with D possibly matching TRBD1 (6 bases). Germline CDR1 and CDR2: SGHRS and YFSETQ. The ends were cut back, 0 bases at V and 2 bases at J, with 12 bases in the middle. The CDR3 covers 15 residues. The CDR3 sequence: CASSLAVGGPYEQYF. CDR3 nucleotide sequence: TGCGCCAGCAGCTTGGCCGTAGGGGGTCCCTACGAGCAGTACTTC. Drawing the rest from reference TRBV5-1 and TRBJ2-7, the complete variable domain is KAGVTQTPRYLIKTRGQQVTLSCSPISGHRSVSWYQQTPGQGLQFLFEYFSETQRNKGNFPGRFSGRQFSNSRSEMNVSTLELGDSALYLCASSLAVGGPYEQYFGPGTRLTVT.

This chain links TRBV28 with TRBJ1-6, with D perhaps TRBD1 (6 bases). Between the trimmed V and J ends, which lost 5 bases and 12 bases, there was a span of 14 bases. The CDR3 is 13 amino acids. Per germline, CDR1 MDHEN and CDR2 SYDVKM. The CDR3 loop is CASSPRTVRPLHF. CDR3 coding DNA: TGTGCCAGCAGTCCCAGGACAGTGCGACCCCTCCACTTT.

The chain carries TRBV3-1 (or the pseudogene TRBV3-2) and TRBJ2-7; 7 bases agree with TRBD1. The ends lost 5 bases at V and 2 bases at J; junction bases unmatched: 6. Germline-derived CDR1 and CDR2 are LGHDT and YNNKEL (reference sequence). The CDR3 contains 14 residues. The CDR3 reads CASSTGQSPYEQYF. The DNA for the CDR3 is TGTGCCAGCAGCACGGGACAGAGCCCCTACGAGCAGTACTTC.

The chain carries TRBV18 and TRBJ1-3, with a possible D match to TRBD1 (6 bases). The CDR3 has 15 residues. Looked up from germline, CDR1 is KGHSH and CDR2 is LQKENI. The V and J ends lost 4 bases and 0 bases respectively, with 10 bases between them. The CDR3 loop is CASSQTGSSGNTIYF. The DNA for the CDR3 is TGTGCCAGCTCACAAACAGGGAGCTCTGGAAACACCATATATTTT.

In regard to this clone: Other DNA variants within this sample encode the same CDR3. The chain couples TRBV19 to TRBJ1-4, with 7 bases matching TRBD1. This CDR3 comprises 15 residues. From germline, CDR1 is LNHDA and CDR2 SQIVND (reference sequence). With 4 bases clipped from V and 7 bases from J, the junction kept 9 bases outside the gene matches. In DNA form, the CDR3 reads TGTGCCAGTAGTACTTGGGACAGAGTATTTGAAAAACTGTTTTTT. Protein product: CASSTWDRVFEKLFF.

The chain joins TRBV6-5 to TRBJ2-2, with D possibly TRBD2 on 6 matching bases. Trimming removed 7 bases from V and 4 bases from J, with 10 bases in between. Germline values: CDR1 MNHEY, CDR2 SVGAGI. The CDR3 has 13 amino acids. The chain's CDR3 is CASKIGGTGELFF. DNA of the CDR3: TGTGCCAGCAAAATCGGGGGCACCGGGGAGCTGTTTTTT.

This chain links TRBV4-1 with TRBJ2-2, with D hard to call. CDR1 and CDR2 from the germline V gene are MGHRA and YSYEKL. V was shortened by 0 bases and J by 1 base, with 9 bases between the two germline ends. This CDR3 has 16 residues. The CDR3 here is CASSQDLGLNTGELFF. CDR3 nucleotide sequence: TGCGCCAGCAGCCAAGACTTGGGCCTGAACACCGGGGAGCTGTTTTTT.

The V call is TRBV29-1, the J call TRBJ2-1, with TRBD1 matching over 9 bases. CDR3 length equals 13 residues. CDR1 and CDR2 from the germline V gene are SQVTM and ANQGSEA. The ends lost 7 bases at V and 5 bases at J; junction bases unmatched: 6. CDR3 DNA sequence: TGCAGCGAGCCGGGACAGGGCCACAATGAGCAGTTCTTC. Translated, it gives CSEPGQGHNEQFF.

This rearrangement joins TRBV6-1 to TRBJ2-1; 8 nucleotides align to TRBD2. CDR3 length equals 16 residues. CDR1 and CDR2 from the germline V gene are MNHNS and SASEGT. Germline trimming cut 4 bases from V and 2 bases from J; bases unmatched to any gene: 7. CDR3 DNA sequence: TGTGCCAGCAGTGTTGAAGCGGGAGCCCCCTACAATGAGCAGTTCTTC. It codes for CASSVEAGAPYNEQFF.

The rearrangement joins TRBV11-2 to TRBJ2-3; TRBD1 matches 12 bases. The CDR3 consists of 16 residues. Germline loops: CDR1 SGHAT, CDR2 FQNNGV. Trimming cost V 8 bases and J 4 bases; bases outside gene matches: 10. The CDR3 region is CASRLGQGAMPDTQYF. CDR3 bases: TGTGCCAGCCGGCTGGGACAGGGGGCAATGCCAGATACGCAGTATTTT.

The chain is built from TRBV28 and TRBJ2-1; 7 nucleotides agree with TRBD1. Trimming took 4 bases from V and 2 from J; bases not matched to a gene: 8. Germline V gene sequence: CDR1 MDHEN, CDR2 SYDVKM. CDR3 length: 16 amino acids. The CDR3 loop is CASSSGQLIAYNEQFF. Written as DNA, the CDR3 is TGTGCCAGCAGTTCGGGACAGCTCATAGCCTACAATGAGCAGTTCTTC.

The CDR3 region is CATSSSPSVETQYF. The CDR3 DNA follows: TGTGCCACCAGCTCTAGCCCATCGGTAGAGACCCAGTACTTC. The chain uses TRBV15 and TRBJ2-5, with D possibly matching TRBD2 (5 bases). CDR3 length: 14 amino acids. Germline V gene lookup returns CDR1 LNHNV and CDR2 YYDKDF (reference sequence). V was cut by 5 bases and J by 4 bases, with 14 bases left in between.

V and J are TRBV9 and TRBJ2-7, with 9 positions matching TRBD2. The CDR3 spans 15 residues. Germline CDR1 SGDLS, CDR2 YYNGEE. V was clipped by 0 bases and J by 7 bases; unmatched bases: 8. The DNA for the CDR3 is TGTGCCAGCAGCGTAGGTCTAGCGGGGCCAGGGGAGCAGTACTTC. This encodes CASSVGLAGPGEQYF.